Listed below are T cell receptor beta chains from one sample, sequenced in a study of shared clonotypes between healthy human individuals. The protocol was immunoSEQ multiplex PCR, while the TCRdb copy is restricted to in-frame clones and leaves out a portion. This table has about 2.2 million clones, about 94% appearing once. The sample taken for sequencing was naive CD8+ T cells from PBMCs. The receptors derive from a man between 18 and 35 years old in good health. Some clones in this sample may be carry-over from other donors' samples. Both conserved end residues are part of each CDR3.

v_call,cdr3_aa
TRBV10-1,CASSDGFGRYNEQFF
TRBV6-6,CASSYDRVYGYTF
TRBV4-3,CASSQVPGENYGYTF
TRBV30,CAWKLGKTQYF
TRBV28,CASSLYGTGQETQYF
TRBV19,CASSMFDSSYEQYF
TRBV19,CASSRAGVRDTQYF
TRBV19,CATDTLTGELFF
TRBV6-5,CASSGPGQVNTEAFF
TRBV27,CASSYPETGPSQPQHF
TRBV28,CASRWGLNTGELFF
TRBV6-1,CASSEDRHHYEQYF
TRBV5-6,CASSFSGGPQHF
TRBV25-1,CASSDPRQGRSGELFF
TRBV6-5,CASSPGRLNEQFF
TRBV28,CAVCWGQGYEQYF
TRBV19,CASLTGTDNNEQFF
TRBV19,CASASLFSINEKLFF
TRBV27,CASSSIGTSGPDWDEQFF
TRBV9,CASSPRTGNTGELFF
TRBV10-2,CASNKSSYNSPLHF
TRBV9,CASSPQGPDQQYF
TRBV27,CASSPQQGSEQYF
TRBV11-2,CASSPPGQGANTEAFF
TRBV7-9,CASSLALRQGAGNEQFF
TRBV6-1,CATFLGYEQYF
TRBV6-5,CASSYSTGSVSYEQYF
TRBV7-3,CASSLWEGPGELFF
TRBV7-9,CASSLAGETYTEAFF
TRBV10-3,CAISEILNYGYTF
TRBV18,CASSLAAGDTEAFF
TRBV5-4,CASSYRDTLGNQPQHF
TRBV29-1,CSATDSSIIYEQYF
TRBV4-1,CASSLLEGSNQPQHF
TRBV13,CASRSSGSTEQYF
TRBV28,CASSLPGAGYTF
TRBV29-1,CSVRLDELFF
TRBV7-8,CASSIDSYEQYF
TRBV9,CASSSGSREVNEQFF
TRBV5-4,CASSWDSGKQFF
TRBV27,CASGWTGDGDDTQYF
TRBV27,CASSPSGTVYQHF
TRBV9,CASSVAGTEVYGYTF
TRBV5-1,CASSRGLAGDLSYNEQFF
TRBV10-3,CASWTRSSGNTIYF
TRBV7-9,CASSGPLGVGNEQFF
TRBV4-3,CASSPGINEQYF
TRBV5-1,CASRRDRGYPYEQYF
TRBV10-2,CASSESAGHGQPQHF
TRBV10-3,CATRGGTARNYGYTF
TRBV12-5,CASGPTAQAYNEQFF
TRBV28,CASSQGAHMAQHF